A single sample is the source of the 21 T cell receptor beta chains below, sequenced in a study of blood T cell repertoires in COVID-19. Clones were read by immunoSEQ multiplex PCR, and TCRdb kept only the in-frame ones, dropping some. The table has about 34,000 clones, more than 85% seen once; the top ten hold less than 45%. What was sequenced was peripheral blood. The receptors originated from a man aged 60 to 69 with active or convalescent COVID-19.

The chain uses TRBV6-2 or TRBV6-3 and TRBJ1-5, with D uncertain. The CDR3 totals 15 residues. Germline loops: CDR1 MNHEY, CDR2 SVGEGT. Trimming cost V 4 bases and J 6 bases, with 16 bases left between them. CDR3 region: CASSLGGFGGQPQHF. The CDR3 DNA sequence: TGTGCCAGCAGTTTGGGAGGGTTTGGCGGTCAGCCCCAGCATTTT.

V usage is TRBV10-2 and J usage is TRBJ1-6; 10 bases are a match to TRBD1. The CDR3 sequence is 15 residues long. Per germline, CDR1 WSHSY and CDR2 SAAADI. V was clipped by 7 bases and J by 7 bases; unmatched bases: 7. CDR3 nucleotide sequence: TGCGCCAGCACTCCGACGGGACAGGGGAATTCACCCCTCCACTTT. Translation: CASTPTGQGNSPLHF.

This clone was observed once. The gene calls are TRBV6-4 and TRBJ2-3; tentatively, D is TRBD1 (6 bases). Trimming removed 0 bases from V and 8 bases from J, with 9 bases in between. The CDR3 has 13 amino acids. Germline V gene lookup returns CDR1 MRHNA and CDR2 SNTAGT. CDR3 sequence: CASSDSGAGTQYF. CDR3 bases: TGTGCCAGCAGTGACTCGGGGGCCGGTACGCAGTATTTT.

V usage is TRBV20-1 and J usage is TRBJ1-5; D is undetermined. Germline CDR1 and CDR2: DFQATT and SNEGSKA (reference sequence). Trimming stripped 5 bases from V and 4 bases from J, with 6 bases between. CDR3 length: 11 residues. The DNA for the CDR3 is TGCAGTGCTGGCATTAATCAGCCCCAGCATTTT. Translation: CSAGINQPQHF.

V usage is TRBV3-1 (or the pseudogene TRBV3-2) and J usage is TRBJ2-7, with 10 bases matching TRBD2. The CDR3 is 16 residues long. Looked up from germline, CDR1 is LGHDT and CDR2 is YNNKEL (reference sequence). V was pared by 4 bases and J by 7 bases, with 13 bases of the junction left unmatched. In nucleotides, the CDR3 is TGTGCCAGCAGCCGAGAAGCGGGGGGGTGGAAAAGGGAGCAGTACTTC. Its protein product is CASSREAGGWKREQYF.

The chain has TRBV19 and TRBJ1-1; D possibly corresponds to TRBD1 (6 bases). Trimming cost V 6 bases and J 5 bases, with 10 bases left between them. CDR3 length: 12 amino acids. Germline-derived CDR1 and CDR2 are LNHDA and SQIVND (reference sequence). In DNA, the CDR3 is TGTGCCAGTAGCCCTCAGGGGACTGAAGCTTTCTTT. Protein: CASSPQGTEAFF.

This sequence joins TRBV15 and TRBJ1-3, with D uncertain. There are 16 residues in the CDR3. CDR1 and CDR2 (germline): LNHNV, YYDKDF (reference sequence). Trimming took off 1 base at V and 4 bases at J, with 14 bases between the two ends. This CDR3 is CATSRGPARGGNTIYF. DNA of the CDR3: TGTGCCACCAGCAGAGGTCCAGCTCGGGGAGGAAACACCATATATTTT.

The V gene is TRBV28, the J gene TRBJ2-3, with 8 bases matching TRBD2. This CDR3 region has 15 residues. The V segment lost 3 bases and the J segment 1 base; nucleotides outside the gene matches: 3. Germline-derived CDR1 and CDR2 are MDHEN and SYDVKM. The CDR3, as DNA: TGTGCCAGCAGTTTTCTGCGGGGGGGCACAGATACGCAGTATTTT. Amino acid sequence: CASSFLRGGTDTQYF.

The V call is TRBV7-8, the J call TRBJ2-5; unclear D gene. Germline CDR1 and CDR2: SGHVS and FQNEAQ. The CDR3 extends over 15 amino acids. Trimming shortened V by 6 bases and J by 4 bases, and 18 bases separated the two germline ends. CDR3 DNA: TGTGCCAGCAGGTCACGGCCCCAAGAGGTAGAGACCCAGTACTTC. Translated, it gives CASRSRPQEVETQYF.

CDR3 in amino acids: CASSLVGLTTGELFF. The CDR3 coding sequence is TGCGCCAGCAGCTTGGTTGGACTGACGACCGGGGAGCTGTTTTTT. V gene TRBV5-1 combines with J gene TRBJ2-2; a weak D match, TRBD2 (5 bases). The CDR3 extends over 15 amino acids. The V gene's germline CDR1 is SGHRS and CDR2 YFSETQ. Deletions cut 0 bases from V and 5 bases from J, with 11 bases between.

This clone was counted once. This rearrangement joins TRBV2 to TRBJ2-7, with TRBD1 matching 8 bases. The CDR3 runs to 14 residues. Germline V CDR1 and CDR2: SNHLY, FYNNEI. Trimming took 8 bases from V and 1 from J; bases not matched to a gene: 7. CDR3 bases: TGTGCCAGCGGACTTGGGACAGGTTCCTACGAGCAGTACTTC. It translates to CASGLGTGSYEQYF.

The genes are TRBV4-3 and TRBJ2-1; 7 nucleotides align to TRBD2. After removal of 3 bases from V and 5 bases from J, the junction contained 4 bases not matched to a gene. CDR3 length: 14 amino acids. Germline loops: CDR1 LGHNA, CDR2 YSLEER. The CDR3 spells CASSHLGTNNEQFF. The DNA for the CDR3 is TGCGCCAGCAGCCATCTCGGGACTAACAATGAGCAGTTCTTC.

In this sample, this clone turned up once. The V call is TRBV2, the J call TRBJ1-4; tentative D call: TRBD1 (6 bases). The CDR3 spans 14 residues. Per germline, CDR1 SNHLY and CDR2 FYNNEI. V gave up 6 bases and J gave up 7 bases, with 15 bases separating them. The DNA for the CDR3 is TGTGCCAGCAGCGAACCGGGACATAGTGAAAAACTGTTTTTT. Translation: CASSEPGHSEKLFF.

The V gene is TRBV6-5, the J gene TRBJ1-4, with 7 bases fitting TRBD1. CDR3 length: 16 residues. CDR1 MNHEY and CDR2 SVGAGI come from the germline V gene. V was clipped by 0 bases and J by 1 base; unmatched bases: 2. CDR3 residues: CASSYSRQGTNEKLFF. CDR3 in DNA: TGTGCCAGCAGTTACTCCCGACAGGGAACTAATGAAAAACTGTTTTTT.

V usage is TRBV27 and J usage is TRBJ1-4; perhaps TRBD1 as D (6 bases). Per germline, CDR1 MNHEY and CDR2 SMNVEV (reference sequence). There are 19 residues in the CDR3. V was pared by 3 bases and J by 0 bases, with 20 bases between. CDR3 DNA sequence: TGTGCCAGCAGTTTCAGGGGCGCATCAATTAGGGCAACTAATGAAAAACTGTTTTTT. Translated: CASSFRGASIRATNEKLFF.

The V and J genes are TRBV4-1 and TRBJ1-1, with D tentatively TRBD1 (6 bases). This CDR3 has 13 amino acids. V lost 6 bases, J lost 5 bases, and 13 bases lay in between. The germline V gene encodes CDR1 MGHRA and CDR2 YSYEKL. The CDR3, as DNA: TGCGCCAGCAGGGGAGGGCAGGGGACTGAAGCTTTCTTT. This gives the protein CASRGGQGTEAFF.

Judged by abundance, this clone is large (0.1 to 1%). The chain employs TRBV4-1 and TRBJ2-3, with a weak D call TRBD2 (5 bases). Trimming pared 1 base from V and 7 bases from J, leaving 9 bases between. There are 13 residues in the CDR3. In germline, CDR1 is MGHRA, CDR2 YSYEKL. The CDR3 DNA reads TGCGCCAGCAGCCAAGCCGACTACCATACGCAGTATTTT. Translated, it gives CASSQADYHTQYF.

This chain links TRBV6-1 with TRBJ2-4; 7 bases match TRBD1. This CDR3 spans 16 amino acids. The germline CDR1 and CDR2 sequences are MNHNS and SASEGT. With V trimmed by 4 bases and J by 0 bases, 6 bases remained unmatched. Here the CDR3 DNA reads TGTGCCAGCAGTGGAACGACAGGGAGAGCCAAAAACATTCAGTACTTC. Its translation is CASSGTTGRAKNIQYF.

The V call is TRBV6-5, the J call TRBJ2-2; 8 bases agree with TRBD1. Looked up from germline, CDR1 is MNHEY and CDR2 is SVGAGI. J gave up 6 bases and V 6 bases, and 9 bases lay outside the gene matches. The CDR3 is 15 amino acids. CDR3 residues: CASRRDRRNSGELFF. The CDR3 coding sequence is TGTGCCAGCAGACGGGACAGGAGGAATTCCGGGGAGCTGTTTTTT.

The chain employs TRBV27 and TRBJ1-2; 8 nucleotides align to TRBD1. There are 15 residues in the CDR3. Germline V gene lookup returns CDR1 MNHEY and CDR2 SMNVEV (reference sequence). V trimming: 6 bases; J trimming: 5 bases; junction bases outside the gene matches: 11. The CDR3: CASRARGQVTYGYTF. CDR3 sequence (DNA): TGTGCCAGCAGGGCCCGGGGACAGGTGACGTATGGCTACACCTTC.

This sequence joins TRBV2 and TRBJ2-1; maybe TRBD1 (7 bases). Germline V gene data show CDR1 as SNHLY and CDR2 as FYNNEI. This CDR3 region has 14 residues. With 4 bases removed from V and 8 bases from J, the gap between germline ends came to 15 bases. CDR3 region: CASSALTGEDEQFF. The CDR3 coding sequence is TGTGCCAGCAGTGCCCTCACAGGGGAGGATGAGCAGTTCTTC.